The T cell receptor beta chain under discussion was sequenced for a study of graft-versus-host responses after intestinal transplantation. Study as a whole: Among the recipients, all got anti-thymocyte globulin induction and then tacrolimus and steroids for approximately 3 years. Study-level points and caveats: The study found high graft-versus-host to host-versus-graft clonal ratios in allografts of patients with graft-donor T cell macrochimerism. With peak circulating GvH clone levels came an association with early post-transplant HvG declines.

The germline CDR1 and CDR2 sequences are MNHEY and SMNVEV (reference sequence). The CDR3 is 14 residues long. The ends lost 5 bases at V and 5 bases at J; junction bases unmatched: 5. Data came from immunoSEQ multiplex PCR; TCRdb stores just in-frame clones and leaves some out. The data contain around 110,000 clones, about nine tenths of them singletons. About this clone: The antigen is undetermined.

This receptor was taken from a human donor who was the organ donor for an intestinal transplant. Source: unstimulated CD4+ T cells sorted from spleen or lymph node cells, taken before transplant. This chain links TRBV27 with TRBJ2-2, with 7 nucleotides matching TRBD2. CDR3 nucleotide sequence: TGTGCCAGCAGTCCGAGACTAGCAACCGGGGAGCTGTTTTTT. Its protein product is CASSPRLATGELFF.